These 3 T cell receptor beta chains share one sample of origin, sequenced in a study of blood T cells in healthy people across ages. The authors ran a second PCR of about 6 to 11 cycles using a sample-barcoded 5' primer and a J-beta primer mix. Via MiXCR, TCRdb re-called the 5' RACE reads, giving one row per CDR3 protein. The repertoire includes approximately 1.5 million distinct CDR3 sequences, roughly 32% of them detected once, and roughly 10% sits in the top ten. Sequences were obtained from blood. These receptor sequences come from a woman between 25 and 40 years old in good health.

This clonotype was seen repeatedly, ten times or more. This chain connects TRBV29-1 to TRBJ2-1, with 9 bases aligning to TRBD2. V trimming: 5 bases; J trimming: 8 bases; junction bases outside the gene matches: 10. This CDR3 has 14 residues. Germline CDR1 SQVTM, CDR2 ANQGSEA. CDR3 region: CSVPVSGRLYEQFF. The CDR3 DNA follows: TGCAGCGTTCCGGTCAGCGGGAGGTTGTATGAGCAGTTCTTC.

The genes are TRBV15 and TRBJ2-3; perhaps TRBD1 as D (5 bases). Trimming removed 5 bases at V and 4 bases at J, with 19 bases between. This CDR3 spans 16 amino acids. CDR1 and CDR2 (germline): LNHNV, YYDKDF (reference sequence). The CDR3 DNA sequence: TGTGCCACCAGCGTTCGATCGGGTACAGGTGCAGATACGCAGTATTTT. Amino acid sequence: CATSVRSGTGADTQYF.

This clonotype has just a few counts. The V gene is TRBV5-1, the J gene TRBJ2-7; tentative D call: TRBD2 (5 bases). Germline V CDR1 and CDR2: SGHRS, YFSETQ. The CDR3 loop spans 14 amino acids. V was cut by 6 bases and J by 3 bases, with 16 bases left in between. For the CDR3, the DNA is TGCGCCAGCACCACAGATGACTACCGCTACGAGCAGTACTTC. This sequence encodes CASTTDDYRYEQYF.